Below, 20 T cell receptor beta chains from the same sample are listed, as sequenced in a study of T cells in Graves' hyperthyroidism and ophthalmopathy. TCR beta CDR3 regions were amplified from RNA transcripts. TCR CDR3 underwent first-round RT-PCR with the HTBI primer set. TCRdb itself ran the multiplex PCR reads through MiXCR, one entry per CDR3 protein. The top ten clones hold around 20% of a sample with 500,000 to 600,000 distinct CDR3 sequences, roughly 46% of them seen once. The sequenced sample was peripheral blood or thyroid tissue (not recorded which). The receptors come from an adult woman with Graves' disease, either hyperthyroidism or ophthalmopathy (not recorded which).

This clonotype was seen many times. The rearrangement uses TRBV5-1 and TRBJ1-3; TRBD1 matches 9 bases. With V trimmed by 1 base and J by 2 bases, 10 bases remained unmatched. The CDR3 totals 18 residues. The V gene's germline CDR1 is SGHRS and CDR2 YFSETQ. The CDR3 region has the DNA TGCGCCAGCAGCTTGTCGCCAGGACAGGGGAGGGCTGGAAACACCATATATTTT. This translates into CASSLSPGQGRAGNTIYF.

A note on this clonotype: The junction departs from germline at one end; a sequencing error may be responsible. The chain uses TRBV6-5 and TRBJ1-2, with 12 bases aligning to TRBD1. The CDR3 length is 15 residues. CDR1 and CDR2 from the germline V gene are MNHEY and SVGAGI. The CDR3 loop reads CASRTPGQGAGGHTF. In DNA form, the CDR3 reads TGTGCCAGCAGAACGCCGGGACAGGGGGCGGGTGGCCACACCTTC.

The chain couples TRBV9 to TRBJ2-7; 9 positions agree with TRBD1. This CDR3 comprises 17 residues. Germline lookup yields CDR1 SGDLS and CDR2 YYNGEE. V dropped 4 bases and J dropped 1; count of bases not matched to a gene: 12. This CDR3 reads CASSLRSPGQGSYEQYF. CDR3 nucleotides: TGTGCCAGCAGCCTTAGAAGTCCGGGACAGGGATCCTACGAGCAGTACTTC. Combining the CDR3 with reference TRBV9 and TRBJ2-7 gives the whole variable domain DSGVTQTPKHLITATGQRVTLRCSPRSGDLSVYWYQQSLDQGLQFLIQYYNGEERAKGNILERFSAQQFPDLHSELNLSSLELGDSALYFCASSLRSPGQGSYEQYFGPGTRLTVT.

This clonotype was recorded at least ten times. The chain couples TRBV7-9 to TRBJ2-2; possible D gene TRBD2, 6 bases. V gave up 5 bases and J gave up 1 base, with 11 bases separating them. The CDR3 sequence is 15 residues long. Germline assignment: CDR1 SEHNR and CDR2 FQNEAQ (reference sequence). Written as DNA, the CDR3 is TGTGCCAGCAGCCCAATGGGGGGGAACACCGGGGAGCTGTTTTTT. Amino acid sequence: CASSPMGGNTGELFF.

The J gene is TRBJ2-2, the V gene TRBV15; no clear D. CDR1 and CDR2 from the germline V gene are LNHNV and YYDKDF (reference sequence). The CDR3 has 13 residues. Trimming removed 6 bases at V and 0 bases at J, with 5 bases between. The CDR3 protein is CATSPANTGELFF. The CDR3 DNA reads TGTGCCACCAGTCCGGCGAACACCGGGGAGCTGTTTTTT.

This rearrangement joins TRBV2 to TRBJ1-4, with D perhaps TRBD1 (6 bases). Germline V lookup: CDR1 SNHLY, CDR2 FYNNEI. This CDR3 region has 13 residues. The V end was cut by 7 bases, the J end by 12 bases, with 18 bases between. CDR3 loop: CASILGGTRELFF. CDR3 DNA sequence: TGTGCCAGCATCCTAGGGGGTACGCGGGAACTGTTTTTT.

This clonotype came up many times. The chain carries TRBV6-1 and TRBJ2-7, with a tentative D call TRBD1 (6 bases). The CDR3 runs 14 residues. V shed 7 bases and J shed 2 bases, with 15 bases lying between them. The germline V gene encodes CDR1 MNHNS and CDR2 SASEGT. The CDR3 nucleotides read TGTGCCAGCAAAAGGACAGTCCTGACCTACGAGCAGTACTTC. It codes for CASKRTVLTYEQYF.

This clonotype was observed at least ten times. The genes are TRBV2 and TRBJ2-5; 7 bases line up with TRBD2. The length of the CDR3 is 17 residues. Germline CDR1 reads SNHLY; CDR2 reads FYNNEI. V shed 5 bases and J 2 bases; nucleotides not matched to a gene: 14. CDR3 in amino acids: CASSPSLRGRSQETQYF. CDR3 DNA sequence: TGTGCCAGCAGTCCCTCCTTACGCGGGAGAAGTCAAGAGACCCAGTACTTC. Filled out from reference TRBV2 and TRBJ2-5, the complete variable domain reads EPEVTQTPSHQVTQMGQEVILRCVPISNHLYFYWYRQILGQKVEFLVSFYNNEISEKSEIFDDQFSVERPDGSNFTLKIRSTKLEDSAMYFCASSPSLRGRSQETQYFGPGTRLLVL.

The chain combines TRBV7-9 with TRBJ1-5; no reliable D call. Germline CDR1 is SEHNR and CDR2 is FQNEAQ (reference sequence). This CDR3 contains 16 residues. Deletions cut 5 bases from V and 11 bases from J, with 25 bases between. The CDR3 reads CASSPRNSGKKETQHF. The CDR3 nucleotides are TGTGCCAGCAGCCCCCGGAATAGCGGGAAGAAGGAGACCCAGCATTTT.

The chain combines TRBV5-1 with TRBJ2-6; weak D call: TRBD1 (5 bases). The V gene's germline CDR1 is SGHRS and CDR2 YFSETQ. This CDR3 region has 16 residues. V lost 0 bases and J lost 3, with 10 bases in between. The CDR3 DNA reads TGCGCCAGCAGCTTGGAAGGGGCACATGGGGCCAACGTCCTGACTTTC. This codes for CASSLEGAHGANVLTF.

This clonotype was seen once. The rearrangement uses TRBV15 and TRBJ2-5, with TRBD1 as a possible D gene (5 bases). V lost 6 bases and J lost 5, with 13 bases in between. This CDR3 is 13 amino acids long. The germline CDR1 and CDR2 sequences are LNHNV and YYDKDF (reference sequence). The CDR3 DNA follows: TGTGCCACCAGGTTCCAGGGTTTTGAGACCCAGTACTTC. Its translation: CATRFQGFETQYF.

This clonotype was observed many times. The CDR3 coding sequence is TGCGCCAGCAGCCAGGGGGGGTCGTCCTATGGCTACACCTTC. Translated: CASSQGGSSYGYTF. The chain uses TRBV4-1 and TRBJ1-2; TRBD1 might be the D (5 bases). CDR3 length: 14 amino acids. The germline V gene encodes CDR1 MGHRA and CDR2 YSYEKL. V was pared by 3 bases and J by 4 bases, with 12 bases between.

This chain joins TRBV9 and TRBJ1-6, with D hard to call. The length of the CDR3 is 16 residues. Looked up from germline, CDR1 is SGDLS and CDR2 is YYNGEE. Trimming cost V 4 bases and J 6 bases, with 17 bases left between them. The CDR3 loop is CASSLAGSDLNSPLHF. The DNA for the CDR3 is TGTGCCAGCAGCTTGGCGGGGTCTGACCTTAATTCACCCCTCCACTTT.

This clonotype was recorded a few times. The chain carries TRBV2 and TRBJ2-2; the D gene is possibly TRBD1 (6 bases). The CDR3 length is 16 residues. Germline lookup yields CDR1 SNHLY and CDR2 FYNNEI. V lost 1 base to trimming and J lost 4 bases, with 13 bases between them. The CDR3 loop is CASSEDGTGTTGELFF. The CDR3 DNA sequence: TGTGCCAGCAGTGAAGACGGAACAGGGACCACCGGGGAGCTGTTTTTT.

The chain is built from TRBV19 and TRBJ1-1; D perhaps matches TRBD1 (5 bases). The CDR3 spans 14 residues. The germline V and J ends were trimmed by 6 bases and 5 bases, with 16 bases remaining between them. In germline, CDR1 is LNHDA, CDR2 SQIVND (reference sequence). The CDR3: CASRLGSGATEAFF. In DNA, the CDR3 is TGTGCCAGTAGATTGGGGAGTGGGGCTACTGAAGCTTTCTTT.

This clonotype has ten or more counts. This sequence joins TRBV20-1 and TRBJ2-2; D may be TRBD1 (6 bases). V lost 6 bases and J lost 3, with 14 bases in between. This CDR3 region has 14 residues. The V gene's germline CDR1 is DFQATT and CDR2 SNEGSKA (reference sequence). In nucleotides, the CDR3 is TGCAGTGCCTACGGGACAAGAGACACCGGGGAGCTGTTTTTT. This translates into CSAYGTRDTGELFF.

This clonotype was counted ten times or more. The CDR3 nucleotides are TGCAGTGCTAGAATTGGGTCAGGAAACAGGGCCTACGAGCAGTACTTC. Protein: CSARIGSGNRAYEQYF. V usage is TRBV20-1 and J usage is TRBJ2-7; weak D call: TRBD1 (6 bases). The germline gives CDR1 DFQATT, CDR2 SNEGSKA (reference sequence). Trimming left V 2 bases short and J 2 bases short, with 19 bases between. CDR3 length equals 16 residues.

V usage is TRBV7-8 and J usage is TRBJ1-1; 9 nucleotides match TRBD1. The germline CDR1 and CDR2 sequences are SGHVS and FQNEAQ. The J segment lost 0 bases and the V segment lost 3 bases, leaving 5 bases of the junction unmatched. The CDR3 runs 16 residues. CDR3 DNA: TGTGCCAGCAGCTTCGGGACAGGGACGGTGAACACTGAAGCTTTCTTT. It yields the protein CASSFGTGTVNTEAFF.

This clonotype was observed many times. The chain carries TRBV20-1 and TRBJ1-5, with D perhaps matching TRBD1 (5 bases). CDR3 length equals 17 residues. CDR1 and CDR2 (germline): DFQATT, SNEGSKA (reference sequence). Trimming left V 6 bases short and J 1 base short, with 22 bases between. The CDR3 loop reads CSALRAGLRLSNQPQHF. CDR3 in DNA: TGCAGTGCCCTCAGGGCAGGGCTCCGTTTGAGCAATCAGCCCCAGCATTTT.

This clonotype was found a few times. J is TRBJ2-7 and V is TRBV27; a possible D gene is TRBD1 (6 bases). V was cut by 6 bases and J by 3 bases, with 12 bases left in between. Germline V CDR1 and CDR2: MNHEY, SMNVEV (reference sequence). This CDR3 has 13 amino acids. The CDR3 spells CASRGTQIYEQYF. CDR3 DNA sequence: TGTGCCAGCAGAGGGACACAAATCTACGAGCAGTACTTC.